This TCR beta chain originates from a study of T cells expressing NK-cell markers (dated by TCRdb to the early 2020s). With respect to the entire study: TCR beta-chain repertoires were profiled in sorted CD3+CD56+NKG2C+, CD3+CD56+NKG2C- and CD3+CD56-NKG2C+ T-cell subsets from roughly eight donors. Among the eight sequenced donors, only one was HCMV-seronegative, while the other seven were HCMV-seropositive. Randomly selected healthy volunteers, three men and five women, were used as the eight sequenced donors. Illumina HiSeq 2000/2500, MiSeq or NextSeq was used to sequence libraries as 2 x 150 bp reads. Study-wide findings and limitations: Whether the expanded NKG2C-expressing T cell clones were specific for HCMV antigens was left unclear. For several donors, the dominant CD3+CD56+NKG2C+ clonotypes were among the top 10 CD8+ clonotypes and accounted for roughly 1.0-7.5% of CD8+ T cells. Those dominant clonotypes were again the most abundant among CD3+CD56-NKG2C+ cells in four donors, at about 25-65%.

This sample was sequenced with an Illumina HiSeq 2000. TCR beta cDNA libraries were made by 5'RACE template switching that added a universal primer site and unique molecular identifiers. cDNA synthesis was primed from the TCR beta constant segment, followed by two successive PCR amplification steps. The study's processing was this. MIGEC handled demultiplexing of the reads and grouping by UMI, while MiTCR was used to assemble and quantify clonotypes. To remove erroneous sequences, TCR cDNA sequences were retained only when supported by two or more reads. The tcR package was used for downstream repertoire analysis, and clonotypes were matched between fractions using CDR3 nucleotide sequence together with V segment. VDJmatch was used to annotate antigen specificity against VDJdb, with one amino acid substitution in CDR3 permitted. After reprocessing by TCRdb, each CDR3 protein sequence is one entry, and no DNA is given. These V and J calls are TCRdb output, not the study's own analysis. This sample's table has entries for approximately 380,000 distinct CDR3 sequences. The ten largest clones take up around 5% of the sample.

HCMV-specific IgG was detected in serum with a commercial ELISA kit to determine HCMV serostatus. Peripheral blood mononuclear cells were isolated from blood by Ficoll density gradient centrifugation. The germline V gene yields SGHRS for CDR1 and YFSETQ for CDR2. The CDR3 starts with the cysteine, ends with the phenylalanine, and has 16 residues. DNA is not on record. For this clonotype: Its antigen is not yet known.

The sample consisted of blood T cells: a sorted CD56 or NKG2C T cell subset, CD4+ or CD8+ T cells, or bulk PBMC T cells (not recorded which). The rearrangement combines TRBV5-1 with TRBJ2-1; TCRdb indicates TRBD2, and absent DNA this call remains unverified. The sequence was obtained from a man aged 18 to 69 in good health. The CDR3 protein is CASRFSGLISYNEQFF.